This T cell receptor (beta chain) was recorded in a study of cytomegalovirus exposure and HLA in healthy donors. Study-level results: Later work found that TCR association rates differed between HLA loci; DRB1 had the most and HLA-C the fewest. A later analysis linked roughly 17,000 TCR beta sequences to HLA alleles at 0.05 false discovery rate. Common viral pathogens seemed to be connected with several of the most significant clusters, according to a later analysis.

The PCR was carried out with 60 Vbeta primers and 13 Jbeta primers. Generated by immunoSEQ multiplex PCR, the TCRdb table keeps only in-frame clones and is missing some. Counted here are roughly 86,000 clones, 60% to 80% occurring once; the ten biggest clones make up nearly 6%. Germline loops: CDR1 MDHEN, CDR2 SYDVKM. Trimming stripped 7 bases from V and 5 bases from J, with 15 bases between. This CDR3 has 14 residues. A remark on this clone: Its specificity is not known.

The V call is TRBV28, the J call TRBJ1-5; D gene uncertain. This TCR was sampled from a female donor in good health and CMV-seronegative. Sequencing was done on a sample of PBMCs. The CDR3 DNA sequence: TGTGCCAGCAAGCCCTCCCGGGATTATCAGCCCCAGCATTTT. Its translation: CASKPSRDYQPQHF. The full variable domain, its missing parts supplied by reference TRBV28 and TRBJ1-5, is DVKVTQSSRYLVKRTGEKVFLECVQDMDHENMFWYRQDPGLGLRLIYFSYDVKMKEKGDIPEGYSVSREKKERFSLILESASTNQTSMYLCASKPSRDYQPQHFGDGTRLSIL.